The 30 T cell receptor beta chains listed next were all sequenced from one sample in a study of T cell responses to AZD1222 COVID-19 vaccine. TCRdb's table, derived via immunoSEQ multiplex PCR, lists solely in-frame clones and lacks some. The profile shows fewer than 85,000 clones, approximately 88% of them singletons. The source was peripheral blood, collected on day 0 of AZD1222 vaccination. These receptors were collected from an adult in good health.

The chain employs TRBV7-2 and TRBJ1-2, with 7 bases aligning to TRBD1. The CDR3 runs to 13 residues. Germline CDR1 is SGHTA and CDR2 is FQGNSA. V dropped 6 bases and J dropped 3; count of bases not matched to a gene: 4. This CDR3 reads CASRGTGDYGYTF. CDR3 DNA sequence: TGTGCCAGCAGGGGTACAGGGGACTATGGCTACACCTTC.

The chain combines TRBV6-5 with TRBJ1-5, with TRBD1 identical over 10 bases. CDR3 length: 15 amino acids. Germline CDR1 is MNHEY and CDR2 is SVGAGI. J gave up 6 bases and V 5 bases, and 7 bases lay outside the gene matches. The CDR3 bases are TGTGCCAGCAGTCAGGACAGGGGGGGAATTCAGCCCCAGCATTTT. It specifies CASSQDRGGIQPQHF.

The J gene is TRBJ2-7, the V gene TRBV12-3 or TRBV12-4; D might be TRBD2 (5 bases). This CDR3 is built from 12 residues. The V end was cut by 6 bases, the J end by 6 bases, with 12 bases between. The CDR3 region is CASSRDYGEQYF. The CDR3 nucleotides read TGTGCCAGCAGCCGTGACTACGGCGAGCAGTACTTC.

As DNA, the CDR3 is TGCGCCAGCAGCCCGAAGAGGGACAGCTCCTACGAGCAGTACTTC. Translation: CASSPKRDSSYEQYF. This rearrangement joins TRBV4-1 to TRBJ2-7, with 7 bases matching TRBD1. In germline, CDR1 is MGHRA, CDR2 YSYEKL. CDR3 length: 15 residues. The junction had 6 bases not matched to a gene; V was cut back by 4 bases and J by 0 bases.

The rearrangement joins TRBV5-1 to TRBJ1-3; D gene uncertain. The V gene lost 4 bases and the J gene lost 2 bases, with 4 bases spanning the gap. There are 12 residues in the CDR3. The V gene's germline CDR1 is SGHRS and CDR2 YFSETQ. DNA of the CDR3: TGCGCCAGCAGCACAACTGGAAACACCATATATTTT. Its protein product is CASSTTGNTIYF.

The gene calls are TRBV5-6 and TRBJ2-1; 10 bases match TRBD1. The CDR3 is made up of 15 amino acids. V was clipped by 5 bases and J by 0 bases; unmatched bases: 2. CDR1 SGHDT and CDR2 YYEEEE come from the germline V gene. CDR3 DNA: TGTGCCAGCAGGAGGGACAGGGGCTCCTACAATGAGCAGTTCTTC. Protein product: CASRRDRGSYNEQFF.

This chain uses TRBV29-1 with TRBJ2-5; D unclear. The germline V gene encodes CDR1 SQVTM and CDR2 ANQGSEA. V shed 3 bases and J shed 1 base, with 12 bases lying between them. The CDR3 covers 14 residues. In DNA form, the CDR3 reads TGCAGCGTTGACCAGAGGCCCCTCCAAGAGACCCAGTACTTC. Translating it yields CSVDQRPLQETQYF.

The V gene is TRBV6-6, the J gene TRBJ2-5; weak D call: TRBD2 (6 bases). Trimming left V 5 bases short and J 4 bases short, with 14 bases between. The CDR3 sequence is 14 residues long. Germline loops: CDR1 MNHNY, CDR2 SVGAGI (reference sequence). This CDR3 reads CASSRTTLLETQYF. The CDR3 region has the DNA TGTGCCAGCAGTCGGACTACCCTCTTAGAGACCCAGTACTTC.

This clone was seen just once. The sample has other DNA sequences that encode this CDR3 too. The genes are TRBV15 and TRBJ1-2; TRBD1 is a possible D gene (5 bases). Germline values: CDR1 LNHNV, CDR2 YYDKDF (reference sequence). Trimming cost V 0 bases and J 2 bases, with 7 bases left between them. The CDR3 loop spans 14 amino acids. The CDR3, as DNA: TGTGCCACCAGCAGAGACAGGGTGAACTATGGCTACACCTTC. It yields the protein CATSRDRVNYGYTF.

This clone was seen a handful of times. The chain uses TRBV30 and TRBJ1-2, with D possibly matching TRBD1 (5 bases). The V and J ends lost 5 bases and 0 bases respectively, with 10 bases between them. Germline CDR1 GTSNPN, CDR2 SVGIG (reference sequence). The CDR3 is made up of 13 amino acids. The CDR3 nucleotides read TGTGCCTGGGGGGCGGGGGCTAACTATGGCTACACCTTC. Amino acid sequence: CAWGAGANYGYTF.

The chain employs TRBV7-2 and TRBJ2-7; TRBD2 might be the D (6 bases). Germline V gene lookup returns CDR1 SGHTA and CDR2 FQGNSA. Deletions cut 4 bases from V and 4 bases from J, with 11 bases between. CDR3 length: 13 residues. The CDR3 DNA follows: TGTGCCAGCAGCTCTTGGAGGGTTTACGAGCAGTACTTC. It translates to CASSSWRVYEQYF.

The gene calls are TRBV19 and TRBJ1-1; tentatively, D is TRBD1 (6 bases). Germline lookup yields CDR1 LNHDA and CDR2 SQIVND (reference sequence). V lost 7 bases and J 7 bases, leaving 16 bases between the germline ends. The CDR3 loop spans 13 amino acids. The DNA of the CDR3 is TGTGCCAGTACCCACGGGACACCTAATGAAGCTTTCTTT. Protein sequence: CASTHGTPNEAFF.

The V call is TRBV5-1, the J call TRBJ2-7; 7 bases agree with TRBD2. Losses at the gene ends were 0 bases for V and 4 bases for J; bases not matched to a gene: 16. Germline V gene data show CDR1 as SGHRS and CDR2 as YFSETQ. The CDR3 runs 18 residues. CDR3: CASSLALGSSGWTYEQYF. CDR3 DNA: TGCGCCAGCAGCTTGGCCCTCGGGAGTAGCGGGTGGACGTACGAGCAGTACTTC.

The chain joins TRBV6-5 to TRBJ1-2; D is perhaps TRBD1 (5 bases). Germline V lookup: CDR1 MNHEY, CDR2 SVGAGI. V was cut by 5 bases and J by 2 bases, with 6 bases left in between. CDR3 length: 12 residues. The CDR3 loop is CASSRDNYGYTF. CDR3 in DNA: TGTGCCAGCAGTAGGGACAACTATGGCTACACCTTC.

V usage is TRBV29-1 and J usage is TRBJ2-7; no clear D. Germline V gene sequence: CDR1 SQVTM, CDR2 ANQGSEA. The CDR3 has 14 residues. V was trimmed by 6 bases and J by 1 base, leaving 16 bases between them. CDR3 region: CSVKTGRVSYEQYF. The CDR3 nucleotides are TGCAGCGTCAAAACGGGTCGGGTATCCTACGAGCAGTACTTC.

The V and J genes are TRBV2 and TRBJ1-1; D might be TRBD1 (5 bases). Trimming cost V 5 bases and J 1 base, with 8 bases left between them. Germline V gene sequence: CDR1 SNHLY, CDR2 FYNNEI. The CDR3 sequence is 13 residues long. The CDR3 sequence: CASSSDRNTEAFF. The DNA of the CDR3 is TGTGCCAGCAGTAGTGACAGGAACACTGAAGCTTTCTTT. Complete variable domain (other parts from reference TRBV2 and TRBJ1-1): EPEVTQTPSHQVTQMGQEVILRCVPISNHLYFYWYRQILGQKVEFLVSFYNNEISEKSEIFDDQFSVERPDGSNFTLKIRSTKLEDSAMYFCASSSDRNTEAFFGQGTRLTVV.

This clone has only a few counts. The gene calls are TRBV18 and TRBJ2-3, with TRBD2 as a possible D gene (6 bases). CDR3 size: 14 residues. CDR1 KGHSH and CDR2 LQKENI come from the germline V gene. V lost 3 bases, J lost 3 bases, and 10 bases lay in between. The CDR3 is CASSPTSTTDTQYF. As DNA, the CDR3 is TGTGCCAGCTCACCCACTAGCACGACAGATACGCAGTATTTT.

This clone was seen more than once but under ten times. The chain is built from TRBV5-4 and TRBJ1-4, with 7 bases that match TRBD1. Germline V gene data show CDR1 as SGHNT and CDR2 as YYREEE (reference sequence). The length of the CDR3 is 16 residues. The trim removed 4 bases at V and 1 base at J, leaving 7 bases unmatched. The CDR3 here is CASSRGGGVTNEKLFF. CDR3 coding DNA: TGTGCCAGCAGCCGAGGGGGCGGAGTAACTAATGAAAAACTGTTTTTT.

The chain carries TRBV6-1 and TRBJ2-7, with 8 bases fitting TRBD2. V gave up 2 bases and J gave up 1 base; unmatched junction bases: 4. Looked up from germline, CDR1 is MNHNS and CDR2 is SASEGT. The CDR3 consists of 15 residues. The CDR3 here is CASSEPSSGSYEQYF. CDR3 sequence (DNA): TGTGCCAGCAGTGAACCTTCTAGCGGGTCCTACGAGCAGTACTTC.

This clone occurred a few times. The chain is built from TRBV27 and TRBJ1-5; 10 bases fit TRBD1. The CDR3 sequence is 15 residues long. J lost 4 bases, V lost 6 bases, and 6 bases had no gene match. Germline loops: CDR1 MNHEY, CDR2 SMNVEV (reference sequence). This CDR3 is CASSERTGGNQPQHF. The CDR3 nucleotides read TGTGCCAGCAGCGAGAGGACAGGGGGTAATCAGCCCCAGCATTTT.

This chain uses TRBV9 with TRBJ2-7; unclear D gene. V shed 2 bases and J shed 4 bases, with 10 bases lying between them. This CDR3 has 13 residues. Germline CDR1 reads SGDLS; CDR2 reads YYNGEE. The CDR3 DNA follows: TGTGCCAGCAGCGTGCAACCCCAGTACGAGCAGTACTTC. This encodes CASSVQPQYEQYF.

The chain couples TRBV27 to TRBJ2-3; 10 bases fit TRBD2. The CDR3 is 16 amino acids. CDR1 and CDR2 (germline): MNHEY, SMNVEV (reference sequence). With V trimmed by 3 bases and J by 3 bases, 6 bases remained unmatched. The CDR3 is CASSFSGRRTTDTQYF. The CDR3, as DNA: TGTGCCAGCAGTTTTAGCGGGAGGAGGACGACAGATACGCAGTATTTT.

This clone was recorded a few times. The V and J genes are TRBV5-6 and TRBJ1-5; D might be TRBD1 (6 bases). This CDR3 contains 14 residues. Trimming cost V 3 bases and J 2 bases, with 9 bases left between them. Germline V gene lookup returns CDR1 SGHDT and CDR2 YYEEEE. CDR3 protein: CASSWGPGNQPQHF. The CDR3 DNA follows: TGTGCCAGCAGCTGGGGGCCGGGCAATCAGCCCCAGCATTTT.

The CDR3 region has the DNA TGTGCCAGCAGCTTAGGCCAGGCCACCGGGGAGCTGTTTTTT. This codes for CASSLGQATGELFF. J is TRBJ2-2 and V is TRBV11-3; D not certain. The germline V gene encodes CDR1 SGHNT and CDR2 YENEEA. The CDR3 is 14 amino acids. Trimming stripped 1 base from V and 4 bases from J, with 7 bases between.

The rearrangement joins TRBV10-2 to TRBJ1-6, with 10 bases matching TRBD1. CDR1 is WSHSY, CDR2 SAAADI, per germline. The CDR3 runs 16 residues. V was clipped by 6 bases and J by 7 bases; unmatched bases: 9. DNA for the CDR3: TGCGCCAGCAGCCTGATCCGACAGGGGGCGAATTCACCCCTCCACTTT. Its protein is CASSLIRQGANSPLHF.

The rearrangement joins TRBV27 to TRBJ1-5, with D hard to call. Per germline, CDR1 MNHEY and CDR2 SMNVEV (reference sequence). The CDR3 length is 14 residues. V lost 5 bases and J lost 1, with 9 bases in between. In nucleotides, the CDR3 is TGTGCCAGCAGTCCCTCGGGCAGCAATCAGCCCCAGCATTTT. This codes for CASSPSGSNQPQHF.

The J gene is TRBJ2-2, the V gene TRBV28, with 11 bases aligning to TRBD2. The V and J ends lost 6 bases and 6 bases, in that order; junction bases with no gene match: 6. This CDR3 has 15 amino acids. Per germline, CDR1 MDHEN and CDR2 SYDVKM. DNA for the CDR3: TGTGCCAGCAGCTCGGGACTAGCGGAGGCCGGGGAGCTGTTTTTT. Amino acids: CASSSGLAEAGELFF.

This clone was recorded only once. The chain uses TRBV6-5 and TRBJ2-4, with D possibly matching TRBD2 (5 bases). This CDR3 is built from 11 residues. Germline V gives CDR1 MNHEY, CDR2 SVGAGI. V was clipped by 7 bases and J by 9 bases, with 10 bases between them. The CDR3 region has the DNA TGTGCCAGCAATCGGGGTGGCATTCAGTACTTC. Amino acids: CASNRGGIQYF.

The chain joins TRBV15 to TRBJ2-7, with D perhaps matching TRBD2 (6 bases). CDR1 and CDR2 (germline): LNHNV, YYDKDF (reference sequence). The CDR3 covers 14 residues. Trimming removed 1 base at V and 4 bases at J, with 11 bases between. For the CDR3, the DNA is TGTGCCACCAGCAGAGGGTTGGAGGGGTACGAGCAGTACTTC. Amino acids: CATSRGLEGYEQYF.

This chain uses TRBV7-3 with TRBJ2-1; TRBD1 matches at 10 bases. The CDR3 loop spans 15 amino acids. The J segment lost 5 bases and the V segment lost 3 bases, leaving 4 bases of the junction unmatched. Per germline, CDR1 SGHTA and CDR2 FQGTGA. The CDR3 loop is CASSLGQGRDNEQFF. The DNA for the CDR3 is TGTGCCAGCAGCTTGGGACAGGGGAGGGACAATGAGCAGTTCTTC.